This T cell receptor (beta chain) was identified in a study of CD8 T cells in ankylosing spondylitis. MiXCR, run by TCRdb on the 5' RACE reads, gives a single entry per CDR3 protein. The table has about 500,000 distinct CDR3 sequences, about 5.2% seen once. This clonotype was found a few times. Its antigen is unidentified. Findings and limits, study-wide: Ankylosing spondylitis blood seemed to carry a telltale TCR beta motif made of about 8 highly homologous variants. Both synovial fluid and blood in reactive arthritis had previously been reported to carry some motif variants. It was reported that disease-linked clones were significantly enriched in matched ankylosing spondylitis synovial fluid.

The CDR3 spans 17 residues. Germline V gene lookup returns CDR1 SGHAT and CDR2 FQDESV (reference sequence). The chain joins TRBV11-1 to TRBJ2-1; 10 bases are a match to TRBD2. This clonotype was obtained from a male donor with ankylosing spondylitis. Sequenced sample: blood, either unsorted or a sorted T cell fraction (not recorded which). In DNA form, the CDR3 reads TGTGTCCTACGGAGGGCTAGCGGGAGATTTCCCTACAATGAGCAGTTCTTC. Residues: CVLRRASGRFPYNEQFF. Full variable domain (remainder filled in from reference TRBV11-1 and TRBJ2-1): EAEVAQSPRYKITEKSQAVAFWCDPISGHATLYWYRQILGQGPELLVQFQDESVVDDSQLPKDRFSAERLKGVDSTLKIQPAELGDSAMYLCVLRRASGRFPYNEQFFGPGTRLTVL.